This TCR beta chain was profiled in a study of T-cell reconstitution after alpha-beta-depleted transplantation in children. The authors prepared the TCRbeta library with unique molecular identifiers. TCRdb processed the PCR reads anew with MiXCR; each CDR3 protein has one entry. The data show about 610,000 distinct CDR3 sequences, more than 9% seen once. In this sample, this clonotype turned up many times. The CDR3 totals 17 residues. V lost 1 base and J lost 0, with 14 bases in between. Per the germline V gene, CDR1 is LGHDT and CDR2 is YNNKEL (reference sequence). The chain combines TRBV3-1 with TRBJ2-3; D not certain. Sequenced here: PBMCs from the stem cell graft donor, sampled from the stem cell graft. The clonotype comes from a human donor who donated a stem cell graft to a child with acute myeloid leukemia. In nucleotides, the CDR3 is TGTGCCAGCAGCCAAGTTCCGCCGGCGCTGAGCACAGATACGCAGTATTTT. Amino acids: CASSQVPPALSTDTQYF.